The 26 T cell receptor beta chains below were found in one sample sequenced in a study of T cell responses to AZD1222 COVID-19 vaccine. The data were produced by immunoSEQ multiplex PCR, yet TCRdb's version contains in-frame clones alone and is incomplete. Among about 150,000 clones listed, around nine tenths were seen once. The specimen was peripheral blood, collected after recovery from COVID-19. These receptors were taken from an adult who had recovered from COVID-19.

The V call is TRBV11-2, the J call TRBJ1-2; D is ambiguous. This CDR3 is built from 14 residues. Germline CDR1 is SGHAT and CDR2 is FQNNGV. The V gene lost 5 bases and the J gene lost 0 bases, with 10 bases spanning the gap. CDR3 DNA sequence: TGTGCCAGCAGCCAATCTTTAGCTAACTATGGCTACACCTTC. The encoded protein is CASSQSLANYGYTF.

The chain employs TRBV5-4 and TRBJ2-7, with a weak D call TRBD1 (6 bases). CDR1 is SGHNT and CDR2 is YYREEE in the germline V gene (reference sequence). CDR3 length equals 15 residues. The ends were cut back, 4 bases at V and 0 bases at J, with 14 bases in the middle. The CDR3 sequence: CASSHPGQNSYEQYF. In DNA form, the CDR3 reads TGTGCCAGCAGCCACCCCGGACAGAACTCCTACGAGCAGTACTTC.

In this sample, this clone turned up once. The chain joins TRBV5-8 to TRBJ2-5; TRBD1 agrees at 7 bases. Germline loops: CDR1 SGHTS, CDR2 YDEGEE. The CDR3 length is 14 residues. V dropped 0 bases and J dropped 5; count of bases not matched to a gene: 4. The CDR3 loop is CASSLGQGGETQYF. The CDR3 DNA follows: TGTGCCAGCAGCTTGGGACAGGGTGGTGAGACCCAGTACTTC.

The rearrangement uses TRBV5-1 and TRBJ2-7, with TRBD2 matching over 9 bases. The CDR3 runs to 14 residues. In germline, CDR1 is SGHRS, CDR2 YFSETQ. Trimming at V came to 2 bases and at J to 7 bases, leaving 7 bases not matched to a gene. The CDR3 is CASSFGTSSWEQYF. For the CDR3, the DNA is TGCGCCAGCAGCTTCGGGACTAGCAGCTGGGAGCAGTACTTC.

This rearrangement joins TRBV11-2 to TRBJ2-1; 11 bases align to TRBD2. CDR1 and CDR2 (germline): SGHAT, FQNNGV. The CDR3 loop spans 16 amino acids. The V gene end was trimmed by 5 bases and the J gene end by 9 bases; junction bases not matched to a gene: 12. The CDR3 region is CASSSLAGGLPREQFF. CDR3 nucleotides: TGTGCCAGCAGCAGCCTAGCGGGGGGCCTTCCTCGTGAGCAGTTCTTC.

A few counts support this clone. The chain carries TRBV6-5 and TRBJ1-3; D gene ambiguous. This CDR3 comprises 14 residues. V lost 6 bases, J lost 0 bases, and 9 bases lay in between. Per germline, CDR1 MNHEY and CDR2 SVGAGI. CDR3 sequence (DNA): TGTGCCAGCAGAGACGGCAGCTCTGGAAACACCATATATTTT. Protein product: CASRDGSSGNTIYF.

The chain combines TRBV7-2 with TRBJ1-1, with 10 bases lining up with TRBD1. CDR1 and CDR2 (germline): SGHTA, FQGNSA. The CDR3 contains 15 residues. V shed 5 bases, J shed 3 bases, and the junction held 6 bases outside the gene matches. CDR3: CASSPWTGGDTEAFF. CDR3 nucleotide sequence: TGTGCCAGCAGCCCTTGGACAGGGGGAGACACTGAAGCTTTCTTT.

This clone was detected once. This rearrangement joins TRBV5-1 to TRBJ2-1, with 8 nucleotides matching TRBD2. J gave up 0 bases and V 3 bases, and 2 bases lay outside the gene matches. CDR3 length: 15 amino acids. From germline, CDR1 is SGHRS and CDR2 YFSETQ. Here the CDR3 DNA reads TGCGCCAGCAGCTCGGGGGGGCCCTCCTACAATGAGCAGTTCTTC. Protein sequence: CASSSGGPSYNEQFF.

The chain joins TRBV4-1 to TRBJ1-6, with a possible D match to TRBD1 (5 bases). The V gene lost 1 base and the J gene lost 10 bases, with 17 bases spanning the gap. CDR3 size: 16 residues. Per germline, CDR1 MGHRA and CDR2 YSYEKL. CDR3 DNA sequence: TGCGCCAGCAGCCAAGTGGTTAACCAGGGAGGATCACCCCTCCACTTT. It specifies CASSQVVNQGGSPLHF.

The chain has TRBV25-1 and TRBJ2-3; D tentatively reads TRBD1 or TRBD2 (5 bases each). The V gene's germline CDR1 is MGHDK and CDR2 SYGVNS. The CDR3 spans 16 residues. Trimming stripped 3 bases from V and 7 bases from J, with 20 bases between. For the CDR3, the DNA is TGTGCCAGCAGTGACTACCGGGGCAACGGGCTGAATACGCAGTATTTT. Its translation is CASSDYRGNGLNTQYF.

The chain couples TRBV24-1 to TRBJ2-5, with a weak D call TRBD1 (6 bases). Trimming removed 9 bases from V and 5 bases from J, with 9 bases in between. CDR3 size: 11 residues. CDR1 is KGHDR and CDR2 is SFDVKD in the germline V gene. The CDR3: CATGTQETQYF. Written as DNA, the CDR3 is TGTGCCACCGGGACACAGGAGACCCAGTACTTC.

This clone was recorded a few times. The rearrangement links TRBV6-6 to TRBJ1-2; weak D call: TRBD1 (6 bases). Germline CDR1 reads MNHNY; CDR2 reads SVGAGI (reference sequence). Trimming cost V 10 bases and J 6 bases, with 24 bases left between them. The CDR3 loop spans 15 amino acids. CDR3 protein: CAIQAGGHGLNGYTF. The CDR3 DNA reads TGTGCCATCCAGGCTGGGGGGCACGGGCTTAATGGCTACACCTTC.

The J gene is TRBJ2-3, the V gene TRBV11-2, with 7 bases aligning to TRBD2. This CDR3 comprises 15 residues. The trim removed 5 bases at V and 0 bases at J, leaving 5 bases unmatched. Germline loops: CDR1 SGHAT, CDR2 FQNNGV. The CDR3 DNA sequence: TGTGCCAGCAGCCTCACCGGGGGGAGCACAGATACGCAGTATTTT. Its translation: CASSLTGGSTDTQYF.

The chain uses TRBV5-4 and TRBJ1-4; D possibly corresponds to TRBD1 (5 bases). Trimming stripped 1 base from V and 3 bases from J, with 7 bases between. The CDR3 is made up of 14 amino acids. Germline V gene sequence: CDR1 SGHNT, CDR2 YYREEE (reference sequence). Written as DNA, the CDR3 is TGTGCCAGCAGCTTGCAGGGACCTAATGAAAAACTGTTTTTT. Translation gives CASSLQGPNEKLFF.

The rearrangement links TRBV5-1 to TRBJ1-1; the match to TRBD1 covers 7 bases. Per the germline V gene, CDR1 is SGHRS and CDR2 is YFSETQ. This CDR3 contains 15 residues. The V segment lost 4 bases and the J segment 5 bases; nucleotides outside the gene matches: 11. Here the CDR3 DNA reads TGCGCCAGCAGCCCTGGGGGGCAGGGGGGTACTGAAGCTTTCTTT. Translated: CASSPGGQGGTEAFF.

This chain uses TRBV7-3 with TRBJ2-3; 14 nucleotides match TRBD2. CDR3 length equals 16 residues. Looked up from germline, CDR1 is SGHTA and CDR2 is FQGTGA. The V and J ends lost 4 bases and 3 bases, in that order; junction bases with no gene match: 3. The CDR3 DNA reads TGTGCCAGCAGCTCCGGGACTAGCGGGGGAACAGATACGCAGTATTTT. It codes for CASSSGTSGGTDTQYF.

The chain combines TRBV29-1 with TRBJ2-7; D possibly corresponds to TRBD1 (5 bases). The CDR3 loop spans 18 amino acids. From germline, CDR1 is SQVTM and CDR2 ANQGSEA. The V end lost 0 bases, the J end lost 3 bases, and 24 bases lay between the germline ends. CDR3 region: CSVEETTPLMTASYEQYF. CDR3 sequence (DNA): TGCAGCGTTGAAGAAACGACCCCTCTAATGACAGCTAGCTACGAGCAGTACTTC.

This clone was observed a single time. The rearrangement links TRBV6-2 or TRBV6-3 to TRBJ2-1; TRBD2 is a possible D gene (6 bases). Germline CDR1 and CDR2: MNHEY and SVGEGT. Trimming took 5 bases from V and 6 from J, leaving 17 bases between them. The CDR3 sequence is 15 residues long. CDR3 nucleotide sequence: TGTGCCAGCAGTCCCGGGACTCTAGACCGCAATGAGCAGTTCTTC. The encoded protein is CASSPGTLDRNEQFF.

This clone was detected a few times. The chain has TRBV9 and TRBJ2-2, with 9 bases identical to TRBD1. The V gene's germline CDR1 is SGDLS and CDR2 YYNGEE. Trimming took 4 bases from V and 7 from J; bases not matched to a gene: 8. This CDR3 region has 15 residues. The CDR3 nucleotides read TGTGCCAGCAGCAGCGGACAGGGGCATGGCGGGGAGCTGTTTTTT. Protein: CASSSGQGHGGELFF. Filled out from reference TRBV9 and TRBJ2-2, the complete variable domain reads DSGVTQTPKHLITATGQRVTLRCSPRSGDLSVYWYQQSLDQGLQFLIQYYNGEERAKGNILERFSAQQFPDLHSELNLSSLELGDSALYFCASSSGQGHGGELFFGEGSRLTVL.

This chain joins TRBV9 and TRBJ1-1; D gene ambiguous. The length of the CDR3 is 13 residues. Per germline, CDR1 SGDLS and CDR2 YYNGEE. Deletions cut 0 bases from V and 1 base from J, with 4 bases between. CDR3 sequence (DNA): TGTGCCAGCAGCGTAGAGACGAACACTGAAGCTTTCTTT. This sequence encodes CASSVETNTEAFF. The full variable domain, with the rest looked up from reference TRBV9 and TRBJ1-1, is DSGVTQTPKHLITATGQRVTLRCSPRSGDLSVYWYQQSLDQGLQFLIQYYNGEERAKGNILERFSAQQFPDLHSELNLSSLELGDSALYFCASSVETNTEAFFGQGTRLTVV.

Comment on this clone: The germline gene is not matched at one end of the junction; a read error may be the cause. The gene calls are TRBV3-1 (or the pseudogene TRBV3-2) and TRBJ2-3, with 10 bases that match TRBD2. The length of the CDR3 is 14 residues. The germline V gene encodes CDR1 LGHDT and CDR2 YNNKEL (reference sequence). The CDR3 loop is CASSQPPPGLARDF. For the CDR3, the DNA is TGTGCCAGCAGCCAACCCCCTCCGGGACTAGCGAGAGATTTT.

The chain combines TRBV29-1 with TRBJ1-4, with D perhaps TRBD1 (5 bases). CDR1 is SQVTM, CDR2 ANQGSEA, per germline. This CDR3 is 15 amino acids long. The V end was cut by 4 bases, the J end by 8 bases, with 20 bases between. CDR3 sequence: CSVGPWEGDGEKLFF. The CDR3, as DNA: TGCAGCGTTGGGCCTTGGGAAGGGGATGGCGAAAAACTGTTTTTT. The variable domain in full, completed from reference TRBV29-1 and TRBJ1-4, reads SAVISQKPSRDICQRGTSLTIQCQVDSQVTMMFWYRQQPGQSLTLIATANQGSEATYESGFVIDKFPISRPNLTFSTLTVSNMSPEDSSIYLCSVGPWEGDGEKLFFGSGTQLSVL.

The V call is TRBV19, the J call TRBJ1-6; D is undetermined. This CDR3 is built from 16 residues. V gave up 3 bases and J gave up 1 base, with 10 bases separating them. CDR1 is LNHDA, CDR2 SQIVND, per germline (reference sequence). The CDR3, as DNA: TGTGCCAGTAGTATGCCTCAAGGGTCCTATAATTCACCCCTCCACTTT. This encodes CASSMPQGSYNSPLHF.

The gene calls are TRBV11-1 and TRBJ2-6; either TRBD1 or TRBD2 may fit D (5 bases each). Trimming removed 3 bases at V and 0 bases at J, with 9 bases between. The CDR3 totals 16 residues. Looked up from germline, CDR1 is SGHAT and CDR2 is FQDESV (reference sequence). Here the CDR3 reads CASSFPGASGANVLTF. CDR3 DNA sequence: TGTGCCAGCAGCTTTCCCGGGGCCTCTGGGGCCAACGTCCTGACTTTC.

This chain connects TRBV24-1 to TRBJ2-1, with D unclear. Trimming took 3 bases from V and 4 from J, leaving 15 bases between them. The CDR3 runs 16 residues. Germline assignment: CDR1 KGHDR and CDR2 SFDVKD. The CDR3 DNA is TGTGCCACCAGTGATCCTTCCGGTTCCCCGTACAATGAGCAGTTCTTC. Residues: CATSDPSGSPYNEQFF.

This chain links TRBV11-2 with TRBJ2-7, with D possibly TRBD1 on 9 matching bases. CDR1 is SGHAT and CDR2 is FQNNGV in the germline V gene. CDR3 length equals 16 residues. Between the trimmed V and J ends, which lost 7 bases and 2 bases, there was a span of 21 bases. In nucleotides, the CDR3 is TGTGCCAGCACCGGGGGGGACAGGGCCTTTACCTACGAGCAGTACTTC. Amino acid sequence: CASTGGDRAFTYEQYF. Using reference TRBV11-2 and TRBJ2-7 for the parts outside the CDR3, the full variable domain is EAGVAQSPRYKIIEKRQSVAFWCNPISGHATLYWYQQILGQGPKLLIQFQNNGVVDDSQLPKDRFSAERLKGVDSTLKIQPAKLEDSAVYLCASTGGDRAFTYEQYFGPGTRLTVT.